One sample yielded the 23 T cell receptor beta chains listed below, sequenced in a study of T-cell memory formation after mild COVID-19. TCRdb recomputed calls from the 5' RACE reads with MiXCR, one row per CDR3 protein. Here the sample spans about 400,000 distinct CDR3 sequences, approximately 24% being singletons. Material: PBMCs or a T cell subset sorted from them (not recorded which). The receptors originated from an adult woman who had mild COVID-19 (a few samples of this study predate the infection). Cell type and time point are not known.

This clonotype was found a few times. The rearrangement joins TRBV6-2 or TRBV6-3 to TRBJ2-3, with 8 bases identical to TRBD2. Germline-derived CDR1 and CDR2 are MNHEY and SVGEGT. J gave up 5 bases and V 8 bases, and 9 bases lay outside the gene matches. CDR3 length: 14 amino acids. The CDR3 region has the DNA TGTGCCAGCGGGGGGACTAGTACGCGAGATACGCAGTATTTT. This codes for CASGGTSTRDTQYF.

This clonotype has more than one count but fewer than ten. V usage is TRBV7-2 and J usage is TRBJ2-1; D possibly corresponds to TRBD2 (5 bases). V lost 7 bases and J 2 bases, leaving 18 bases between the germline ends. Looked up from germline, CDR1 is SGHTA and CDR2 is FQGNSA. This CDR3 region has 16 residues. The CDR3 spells CASTQGLADTYNEQFF. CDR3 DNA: TGTGCCAGCACGCAAGGGCTAGCAGACACCTACAATGAGCAGTTCTTC.

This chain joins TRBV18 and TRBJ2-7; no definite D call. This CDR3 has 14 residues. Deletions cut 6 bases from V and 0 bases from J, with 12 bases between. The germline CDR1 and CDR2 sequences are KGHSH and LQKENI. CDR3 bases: TGTGCCAGCTCCATCCGGGCGGTCTCCTACGAGCAGTACTTC. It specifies CASSIRAVSYEQYF.

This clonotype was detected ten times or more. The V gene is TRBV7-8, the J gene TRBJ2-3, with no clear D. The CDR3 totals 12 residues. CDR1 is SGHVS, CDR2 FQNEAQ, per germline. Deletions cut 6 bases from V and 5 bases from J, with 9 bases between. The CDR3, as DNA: TGTGCCAGCAGTGACTTACGAGATACGCAGTATTTT. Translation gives CASSDLRDTQYF. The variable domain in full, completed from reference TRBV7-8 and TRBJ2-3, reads GAGVSQSPRYKVAKRGQDVALRCDPISGHVSLFWYQQALGQGPEFLTYFQNEAQLDKSGLPSDRFFAERPEGSVSTLKIQRTQQEDSAVYLCASSDLRDTQYFGPGTRLTVL.

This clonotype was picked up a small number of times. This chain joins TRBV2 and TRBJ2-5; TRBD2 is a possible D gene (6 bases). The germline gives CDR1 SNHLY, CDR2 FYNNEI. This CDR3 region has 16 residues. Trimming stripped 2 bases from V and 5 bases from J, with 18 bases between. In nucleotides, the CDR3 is TGTGCCAGCAGTGAACTCCGACTAGAAGGAGTCGAGACCCAGTACTTC. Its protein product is CASSELRLEGVETQYF.

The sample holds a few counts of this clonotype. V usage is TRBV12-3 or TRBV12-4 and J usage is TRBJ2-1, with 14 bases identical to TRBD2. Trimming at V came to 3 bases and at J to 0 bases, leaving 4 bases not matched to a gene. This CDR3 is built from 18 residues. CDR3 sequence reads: CASSFPGLAGGSYNEQFF. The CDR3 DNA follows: TGTGCCAGCAGTTTCCCCGGACTAGCGGGGGGCTCCTACAATGAGCAGTTCTTC.

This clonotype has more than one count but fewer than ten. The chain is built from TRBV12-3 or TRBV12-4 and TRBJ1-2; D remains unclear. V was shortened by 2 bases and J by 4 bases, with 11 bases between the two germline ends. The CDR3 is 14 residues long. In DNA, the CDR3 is TGTGCCAGCAGTTTAAGGGTCTTGAGCTATGGCTACACCTTC. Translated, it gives CASSLRVLSYGYTF.

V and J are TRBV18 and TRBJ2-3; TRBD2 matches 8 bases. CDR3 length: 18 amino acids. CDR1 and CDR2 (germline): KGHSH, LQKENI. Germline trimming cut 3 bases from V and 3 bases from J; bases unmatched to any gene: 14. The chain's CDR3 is CASSPRELRGAGTDTQYF. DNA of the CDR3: TGTGCCAGCTCACCTCGCGAGTTGCGGGGGGCAGGTACAGATACGCAGTATTTT. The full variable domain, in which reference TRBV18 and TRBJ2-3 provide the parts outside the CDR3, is NAGVMQNPRHLVRRRGQEARLRCSPMKGHSHVYWYRQLPEEGLKFMVYLQKENIIDESGMPKERFSAEFPKEGPSILRIQQVVRGDSAAYFCASSPRELRGAGTDTQYFGPGTRLTVL.

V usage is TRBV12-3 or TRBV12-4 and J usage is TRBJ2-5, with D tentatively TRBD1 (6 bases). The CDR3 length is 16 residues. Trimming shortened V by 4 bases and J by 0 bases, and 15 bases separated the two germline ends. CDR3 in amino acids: CASSSTGSEDQETQYF. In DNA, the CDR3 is TGTGCCAGCAGTTCTACAGGGTCTGAGGACCAAGAGACCCAGTACTTC.

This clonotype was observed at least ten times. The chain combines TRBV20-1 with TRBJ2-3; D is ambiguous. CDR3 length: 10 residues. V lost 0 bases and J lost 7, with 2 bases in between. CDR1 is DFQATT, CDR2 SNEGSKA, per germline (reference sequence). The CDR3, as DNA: TGCAGTGCTAGAGATAATACGCAGTATTTT. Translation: CSARDNTQYF.

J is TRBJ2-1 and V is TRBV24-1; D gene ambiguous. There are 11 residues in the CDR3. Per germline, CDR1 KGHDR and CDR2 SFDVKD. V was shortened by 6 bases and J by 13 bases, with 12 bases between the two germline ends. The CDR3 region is CATSLEDYQFF. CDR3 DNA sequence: TGTGCCACCAGTCTAGAAGATTATCAGTTCTTC.

The CDR3 DNA is TGTGCCAGCAGCCAGTCGGGACCCCAAGAGACCCAGTACTTC. Protein product: CASSQSGPQETQYF. The V gene is TRBV3-1, the J gene TRBJ2-5; D assignment may be TRBD1 or TRBD2 (5 bases each). This CDR3 has 14 residues. CDR1 is LGHDT, CDR2 YNNKEL, per germline (reference sequence). V shed 3 bases and J shed 1 base, with 9 bases lying between them.

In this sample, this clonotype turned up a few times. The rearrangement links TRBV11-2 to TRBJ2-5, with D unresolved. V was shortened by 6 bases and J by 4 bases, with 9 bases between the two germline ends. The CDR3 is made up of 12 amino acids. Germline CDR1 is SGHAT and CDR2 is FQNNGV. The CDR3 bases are TGTGCCAGCAGTAGGTTAGGAGAGACCCAGTACTTC. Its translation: CASSRLGETQYF.

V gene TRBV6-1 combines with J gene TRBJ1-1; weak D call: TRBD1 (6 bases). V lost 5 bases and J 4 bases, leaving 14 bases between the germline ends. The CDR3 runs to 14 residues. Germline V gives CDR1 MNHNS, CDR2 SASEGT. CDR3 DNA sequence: TGTGCCAGCAGTCAAATACAGGGCGGCACTGAAGCTTTCTTT. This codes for CASSQIQGGTEAFF.

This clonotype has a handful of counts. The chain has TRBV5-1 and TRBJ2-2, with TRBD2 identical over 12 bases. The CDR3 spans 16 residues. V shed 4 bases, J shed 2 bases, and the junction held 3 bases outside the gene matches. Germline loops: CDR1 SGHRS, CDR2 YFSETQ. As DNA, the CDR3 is TGCGCCAGCAGCACACTAGCGGGAGGAAACACCGGGGAGCTGTTTTTT. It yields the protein CASSTLAGGNTGELFF.

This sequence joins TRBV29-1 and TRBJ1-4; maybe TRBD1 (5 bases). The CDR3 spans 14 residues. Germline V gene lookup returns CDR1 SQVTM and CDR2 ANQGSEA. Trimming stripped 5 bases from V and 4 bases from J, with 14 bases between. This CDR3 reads CSVLRRDLNEKLFF. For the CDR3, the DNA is TGCAGCGTTCTACGCAGGGATCTTAATGAAAAACTGTTTTTT.

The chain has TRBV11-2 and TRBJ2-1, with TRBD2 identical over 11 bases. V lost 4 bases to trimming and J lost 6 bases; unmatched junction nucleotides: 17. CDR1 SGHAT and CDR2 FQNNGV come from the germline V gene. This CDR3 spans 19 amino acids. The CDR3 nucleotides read TGTGCCAGCAGCTCGTTACCGGGACTAGCGGTAGCAATGGGCAATGAGCAGTTCTTC. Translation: CASSSLPGLAVAMGNEQFF. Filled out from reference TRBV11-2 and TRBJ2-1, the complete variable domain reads EAGVAQSPRYKIIEKRQSVAFWCNPISGHATLYWYQQILGQGPKLLIQFQNNGVVDDSQLPKDRFSAERLKGVDSTLKIQPAKLEDSAVYLCASSSLPGLAVAMGNEQFFGPGTRLTVL.

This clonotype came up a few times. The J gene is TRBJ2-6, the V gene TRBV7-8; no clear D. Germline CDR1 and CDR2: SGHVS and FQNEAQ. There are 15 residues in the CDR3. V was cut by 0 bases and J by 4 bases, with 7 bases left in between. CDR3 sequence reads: CASSLAGLGANVLTF. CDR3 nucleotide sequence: TGTGCCAGCAGCTTAGCCGGGCTAGGGGCCAACGTCCTGACTTTC.

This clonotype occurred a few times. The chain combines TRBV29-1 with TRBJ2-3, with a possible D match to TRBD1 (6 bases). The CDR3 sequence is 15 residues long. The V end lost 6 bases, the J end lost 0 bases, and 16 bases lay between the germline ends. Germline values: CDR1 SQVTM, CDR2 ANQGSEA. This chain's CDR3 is CSVQWGQDSTDTQYF. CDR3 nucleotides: TGCAGCGTCCAATGGGGGCAGGATAGCACAGATACGCAGTATTTT.

The chain's CDR3 is CASSSASFFAPSSYEQYF. CDR3 DNA: TGTGCCAGCAGCTCCGCCAGTTTTTTTGCGCCTAGCTCCTACGAGCAGTACTTC. The chain combines TRBV7-9 with TRBJ2-7; D is unclear. Germline assignment: CDR1 SEHNR and CDR2 FQNEAQ (reference sequence). The V end lost 4 bases, the J end lost 0 bases, and 22 bases lay between the germline ends. The CDR3 runs to 18 residues.

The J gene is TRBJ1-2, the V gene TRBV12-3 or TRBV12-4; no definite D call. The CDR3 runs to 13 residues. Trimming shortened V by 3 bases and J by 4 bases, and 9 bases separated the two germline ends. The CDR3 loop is CASSLRGLYGYTF. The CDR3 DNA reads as TGTGCCAGCAGTTTGCGGGGTCTCTATGGCTACACCTTC.

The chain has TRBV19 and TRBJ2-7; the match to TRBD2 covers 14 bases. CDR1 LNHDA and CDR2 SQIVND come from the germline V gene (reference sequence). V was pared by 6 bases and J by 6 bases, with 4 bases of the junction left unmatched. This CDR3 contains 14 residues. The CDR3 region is CASSAGLAGVEQYF. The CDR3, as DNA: TGTGCCAGTAGCGCGGGACTAGCGGGAGTCGAGCAGTACTTC.

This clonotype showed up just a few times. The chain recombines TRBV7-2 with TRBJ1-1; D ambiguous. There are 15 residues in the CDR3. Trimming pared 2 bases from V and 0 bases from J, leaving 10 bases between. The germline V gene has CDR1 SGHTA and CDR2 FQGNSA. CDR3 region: CASSLSLTLNTEAFF. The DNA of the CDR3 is TGTGCCAGCAGCTTATCCTTGACACTGAACACTGAAGCTTTCTTT.